These 22 T cell receptor beta chains originate from one sample sequenced in a study of shared clonotypes between healthy human individuals. Naive CD8 populations comprised CD45RO-negative cells positively selected for CCR7, excluding terminally differentiated effector memory CD45RA+ cells. The repertoire was sequenced with immunoSEQ multiplex PCR; TCRdb's copy has only in-frame clones and lacks some. The sample consists of millions of clones, about 95% of them appearing once. What was sequenced was naive CD8+ T cells sorted from blood. All receptors derive from a man aged 18 to 29 in good health.

This chain connects TRBV2 to TRBJ2-7; no definite D call. CDR1 and CDR2 (germline): SNHLY, FYNNEI. This CDR3 has 12 residues. V shed 7 bases and J shed 2 bases, with 9 bases lying between them. The DNA for the CDR3 is TGTGCCAGCATAAGACTTACCTACGAGCAGTACTTC. This codes for CASIRLTYEQYF. The full variable domain, rest sourced from reference TRBV2 and TRBJ2-7, is EPEVTQTPSHQVTQMGQEVILRCVPISNHLYFYWYRQILGQKVEFLVSFYNNEISEKSEIFDDQFSVERPDGSNFTLKIRSTKLEDSAMYFCASIRLTYEQYFGPGTRLTVT.

The chain couples TRBV7-9 to TRBJ2-1; D not resolved. In germline, CDR1 is SEHNR, CDR2 FQNEAQ (reference sequence). Trimming cost V 2 bases and J 5 bases, with 13 bases left between them. The CDR3 has 15 residues. This CDR3 reads CASSLSTDWDNEQFF. The CDR3 DNA is TGTGCCAGCAGCTTATCGACGGATTGGGACAATGAGCAGTTCTTC.

The chain links TRBV9 to TRBJ1-1, with D tentatively TRBD1 (6 bases). Between the trimmed V and J ends, which lost 3 bases and 1 base, there was a span of 13 bases. CDR1 is SGDLS and CDR2 is YYNGEE in the germline V gene. The CDR3 sequence is 15 residues long. The DNA for the CDR3 is TGTGCCAGCAGCGCCAACCGGGACAAGAACACTGAAGCTTTCTTT. It codes for CASSANRDKNTEAFF. The full variable domain, completed using reference TRBV9 and TRBJ1-1, is DSGVTQTPKHLITATGQRVTLRCSPRSGDLSVYWYQQSLDQGLQFLIQYYNGEERAKGNILERFSAQQFPDLHSELNLSSLELGDSALYFCASSANRDKNTEAFFGQGTRLTVV.

The chain joins TRBV7-9 to TRBJ1-1; weak D call: TRBD1 (5 bases). The germline V gene encodes CDR1 SEHNR and CDR2 FQNEAQ (reference sequence). This CDR3 is 14 amino acids long. V was shortened by 1 base and J by 7 bases, with 13 bases between the two germline ends. DNA for the CDR3: TGTGCCAGCAGCTTAGGCCAGGGTAAGGTTGAAGCTTTCTTT. Its translation: CASSLGQGKVEAFF. Looking up the rest from reference TRBV7-9 and TRBJ1-1 gives the full variable domain: DTGVSQNPRHKITKRGQNVTFRCDPISEHNRLYWYRQTLGQGPEFLTYFQNEAQLEKSRLLSDRFSAERPKGSFSTLEIQRTEQGDSAMYLCASSLGQGKVEAFFGQGTRLTVV.

The gene calls are TRBV11-2 and TRBJ1-4; 8 bases agree with TRBD1. Germline CDR1 SGHAT, CDR2 FQNNGV. The CDR3 length is 16 residues. The trim removed 4 bases at V and 3 bases at J, leaving 7 bases unmatched. CDR3 sequence (DNA): TGTGCCAGCAGCTCAATAACAGGGGGACCTAATGAAAAACTGTTTTTT. It is translated as CASSSITGGPNEKLFF. Combining the CDR3 with reference TRBV11-2 and TRBJ1-4 gives the whole variable domain EAGVAQSPRYKIIEKRQSVAFWCNPISGHATLYWYQQILGQGPKLLIQFQNNGVVDDSQLPKDRFSAERLKGVDSTLKIQPAKLEDSAVYLCASSSITGGPNEKLFFGSGTQLSVL.

The CDR3 region has the DNA TGTGCCAGCAGCTTGTCGACTTCGAATGGCTACACCTTC. Translation: CASSLSTSNGYTF. The chain is built from TRBV5-6 and TRBJ1-2; D is uncertain. This CDR3 has 13 amino acids. Trimming stripped 1 base from V and 6 bases from J, with 10 bases between. Looked up from germline, CDR1 is SGHDT and CDR2 is YYEEEE.

This clone has a single count. The CDR3 protein is CASSDGWNNEQFF. The CDR3 DNA follows: TGCGCCAGCAGTGACGGGTGGAACAATGAGCAGTTCTTC. This chain uses TRBV10-1 with TRBJ2-1, with unresolved D. V lost 3 bases to trimming and J lost 5 bases, with 8 bases between them. The CDR3 contains 13 residues. Germline V gene sequence: CDR1 WNHNN, CDR2 SYGVQD (reference sequence).

The chain recombines TRBV7-6 with TRBJ2-1, with TRBD2 matching over 11 bases. CDR3 length: 16 residues. V lost 4 bases, J lost 6 bases, and 8 bases stayed unmatched. Germline V CDR1 and CDR2: SGHVS, FNYEAQ. DNA for the CDR3: TGTGCCAGCAGCTCGCTCACTAGCGGGAGTCTCAATGAGCAGTTCTTC. As protein: CASSSLTSGSLNEQFF.

The chain employs TRBV13 and TRBJ2-3, with D possibly being TRBD1 (6 bases). Germline V gene sequence: CDR1 PRHDT, CDR2 FYEKMQ (reference sequence). Trimming took 5 bases from V and 6 from J, leaving 18 bases between them. The CDR3 is made up of 15 amino acids. CDR3 residues: CASSLRDIPPDTQYF. The CDR3 nucleotides are TGTGCCAGCAGCCTCCGGGACATTCCTCCGGATACGCAGTATTTT.

This chain links TRBV7-6 with TRBJ1-6, with 7 nucleotides matching TRBD1. The CDR3 totals 14 residues. The ends lost 1 base at V and 11 bases at J; junction bases unmatched: 5. In germline, CDR1 is SGHVS, CDR2 FNYEAQ. The chain's CDR3 is CASSLGQGPAPLHF. Written as DNA, the CDR3 is TGTGCCAGCAGCTTAGGACAGGGACCGGCACCCCTCCACTTT.

As to this clone: This same CDR3 is encoded by further DNA sequences in the sample. V usage is TRBV4-1 and J usage is TRBJ1-4; D not resolved. V was cut by 1 base and J by 5 bases, with 8 bases left in between. The CDR3 has 14 residues. Germline V gene sequence: CDR1 MGHRA, CDR2 YSYEKL. DNA of the CDR3: TGCGCCAGCAGCCAAGTGGCGGGAAATGAAAAACTGTTTTTT. This translates into CASSQVAGNEKLFF.

V gene TRBV4-3 combines with J gene TRBJ2-7; maybe TRBD2 (6 bases). The length of the CDR3 is 15 residues. CDR1 is LGHNA, CDR2 YSLEER, per germline. V dropped 0 bases and J dropped 4 bases, with 13 bases sitting between them. The CDR3 is CASSQENSGPYEQYF. The CDR3 coding sequence is TGCGCCAGCAGCCAAGAGAACAGCGGGCCTTACGAGCAGTACTTC.

The rearrangement joins TRBV5-4 to TRBJ2-7; D possibly corresponds to TRBD2 (6 bases). This CDR3 is 14 amino acids long. The ends were cut back, 4 bases at V and 3 bases at J, with 14 bases in the middle. CDR1 and CDR2 (germline): SGHNT, YYREEE (reference sequence). CDR3 residues: CASSPTLAGYEQYF. CDR3 sequence (DNA): TGTGCCAGCAGCCCTACACTAGCAGGCTACGAGCAGTACTTC.

The chain couples TRBV25-1 to TRBJ1-3; no clear D. V was clipped by 1 base and J by 0 bases, with 10 bases between them. Germline CDR1 MGHDK, CDR2 SYGVNS. This CDR3 comprises 16 residues. CDR3 protein: CASSELVSHSGNTIYF. CDR3 bases: TGTGCCAGCAGTGAATTGGTCAGTCACTCTGGAAACACCATATATTTT.

The chain joins TRBV2 to TRBJ1-1; unclear D gene. Germline CDR1 reads SNHLY; CDR2 reads FYNNEI. V was shortened by 7 bases and J by 1 base, with 10 bases between the two germline ends. The CDR3 is 13 residues long. CDR3 protein: CASIVGTNTEAFF. For the CDR3, the DNA is TGTGCCAGCATTGTGGGAACGAACACTGAAGCTTTCTTT. Full variable domain (missing parts from reference TRBV2 and TRBJ1-1): EPEVTQTPSHQVTQMGQEVILRCVPISNHLYFYWYRQILGQKVEFLVSFYNNEISEKSEIFDDQFSVERPDGSNFTLKIRSTKLEDSAMYFCASIVGTNTEAFFGQGTRLTVV.

The genes are TRBV5-1 and TRBJ2-7; no clear D. CDR1 is SGHRS and CDR2 is YFSETQ in the germline V gene. With 5 bases removed from V and 1 base from J, the gap between germline ends came to 10 bases. The length of the CDR3 is 13 residues. The CDR3 spells CASSSLSSYEQYF. The CDR3 nucleotides read TGCGCCAGCAGTTCGTTAAGTTCCTACGAGCAGTACTTC.

The chain couples TRBV6-5 to TRBJ2-6; no firm D call. The CDR3 extends over 15 amino acids. V dropped 2 bases and J dropped 2 bases, with 7 bases sitting between them. CDR1 is MNHEY and CDR2 is SVGAGI in the germline V gene. The CDR3 region has the DNA TGTGCCAGCAGTTACGTGGAAGCTGGGGCCAACGTCCTGACTTTC. It is translated as CASSYVEAGANVLTF.

A word on this clone: Additional DNA sequences in this sample encode the identical CDR3. This rearrangement joins TRBV27 to TRBJ2-1; D may correspond to TRBD1 or TRBD2 (5 bases each). Germline CDR1 is MNHEY and CDR2 is SMNVEV (reference sequence). The CDR3 has 13 amino acids. The V end was cut by 6 bases, the J end by 4 bases, with 10 bases between. CDR3 bases: TGTGCCAGCAGCCCGGGGCTTTACAATGAGCAGTTCTTC. This encodes CASSPGLYNEQFF.

V usage is TRBV5-8 and J usage is TRBJ2-7; D is uncertain. Germline V gives CDR1 SGHTS, CDR2 YDEGEE. Between the trimmed V and J ends, which lost 4 bases and 5 bases, there was a span of 19 bases. The length of the CDR3 is 15 residues. CDR3 in amino acids: CASSPSETPLHEQYF. CDR3 coding DNA: TGTGCCAGCAGCCCGTCTGAGACGCCTCTTCACGAGCAGTACTTC. Combining the CDR3 with reference TRBV5-8 and TRBJ2-7 gives the whole variable domain EAGVTQSPTHLIKTRGQQATLRCSPISGHTSVYWYQQALGLGLQFLLWYDEGEERNRGNFPPRFSGRQFPNYSSELNVNALELEDSALYLCASSPSETPLHEQYFGPGTRLTVT.

The V and J genes are TRBV14 and TRBJ1-3; D unclear. CDR3 length: 16 amino acids. From germline, CDR1 is SGHDN and CDR2 FVKESK. The germline V and J ends were trimmed by 0 bases and 0 bases, with 9 bases remaining between them. The CDR3 region has the DNA TGTGCCAGCAGCCAAGATTCTGCAGTCTCTGGAAACACCATATATTTT. It encodes CASSQDSAVSGNTIYF.

The CDR3 is CASSAPPGDTQYF. CDR3 nucleotides: TGTGCCAGCAGCGCCCCGCCCGGGGATACGCAGTATTTT. This chain links TRBV9 with TRBJ2-3; D gene uncertain. CDR3 length: 13 residues. Germline assignment: CDR1 SGDLS and CDR2 YYNGEE. Trimming stripped 3 bases from V and 6 bases from J, with 11 bases between.

CDR3 sequence reads: CSVEVSGGAKLNEQFF. For the CDR3, the DNA is TGCAGCGTTGAAGTCAGCGGGGGGGCGAAATTAAATGAGCAGTTCTTC. The rearrangement uses TRBV29-1 and TRBJ2-1; TRBD2 aligns across 10 bases. The CDR3 loop spans 16 amino acids. The V gene end was trimmed by 1 base and the J gene end by 7 bases; junction bases not matched to a gene: 10. Germline V gene lookup returns CDR1 SQVTM and CDR2 ANQGSEA.